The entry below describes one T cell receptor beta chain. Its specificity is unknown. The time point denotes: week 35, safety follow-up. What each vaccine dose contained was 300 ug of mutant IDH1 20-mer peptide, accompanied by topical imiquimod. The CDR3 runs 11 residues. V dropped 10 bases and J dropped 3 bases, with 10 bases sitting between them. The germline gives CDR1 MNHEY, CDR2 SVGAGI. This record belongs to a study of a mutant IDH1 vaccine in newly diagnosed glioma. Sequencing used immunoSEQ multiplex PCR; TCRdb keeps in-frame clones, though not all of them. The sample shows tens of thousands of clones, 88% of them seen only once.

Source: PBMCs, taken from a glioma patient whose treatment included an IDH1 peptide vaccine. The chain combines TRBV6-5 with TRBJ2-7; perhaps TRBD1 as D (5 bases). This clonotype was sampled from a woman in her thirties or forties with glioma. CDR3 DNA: TGTGCCACCAGGGAAAACTACGAGCAGTACTTC. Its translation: CATRENYEQYF.